This T cell receptor beta chain is drawn from a study of somatic mutations in cytotoxic T cells in rheumatoid arthritis. At the level of the study: Sorting by flow gave nearly 100% purity for some V beta antibody-stained T-cell populations, including V beta1+ cells sequenced for TCRB.

Of the blood donors acting as healthy controls, 55% to 65% were female, and their median age was approximately 57 years (range about 21-80). Trimming stripped 3 bases from V and 8 bases from J, with 16 bases between. Germline V gives CDR1 SGHAT, CDR2 FQNNGV. This CDR3 has 14 amino acids. Sequencing used immunoSEQ multiplex PCR; TCRdb keeps in-frame clones, though not all of them. The repertoire consists of 20,000 or so clones, with over 75% occurring once and the leading ten covering about 10%. Sequenced input: CD8+ T cells sorted from blood. The TCR was taken from a woman aged 50 to 65 in good health. This chain links TRBV11-2 with TRBJ1-2; D unclear. The CDR3 region has the DNA TGTGCCAGCAGCTTCCCTCTTTTTCCGGGGGGCTACACCTTC. Translated: CASSFPLFPGGYTF.